These 18 T cell receptor beta chains were sequenced from one sample in a study of blood T cells in healthy people across ages. The authors ran a second PCR of 7 to 11 cycles using a sample-barcoded 5' primer and a J-beta primer mix. A single record per CDR3 protein comes from TCRdb applying MiXCR to the 5' RACE reads. Found here are approximately 800,000 distinct CDR3 sequences, around half of them singletons; the top ten hold roughly 20%. The specimen sequenced was blood. These receptors came from a man at least 80 years old in good health.

This clonotype was seen repeatedly, ten times or more. The J gene is TRBJ2-7, the V gene TRBV7-8; 12 bases agree with TRBD2. The CDR3 contains 15 residues. From germline, CDR1 is SGHVS and CDR2 FQNEAQ. The V gene end was trimmed by 2 bases and the J gene end by 4 bases; junction bases not matched to a gene: 3. CDR3 coding DNA: TGTGCCAGCAGCTTACGGACTAGCGGGAAGTACGAGCAGTACTTC. Protein sequence: CASSLRTSGKYEQYF.

The sample holds many counts of this clonotype. This rearrangement joins TRBV28 to TRBJ2-1, with a possible D match to TRBD2 (6 bases). The V end was cut by 2 bases, the J end by 3 bases, with 11 bases between. The CDR3 has 15 residues. Germline CDR1 reads MDHEN; CDR2 reads SYDVKM. In DNA form, the CDR3 reads TGTGCCAGCAGTTTAGGCGGGAACAACTACAATGAGCAGTTCTTC. It is translated as CASSLGGNNYNEQFF.

Comment on this clonotype: The junction and the germline gene differ at one end; a read error may be behind it. The genes are TRBV5-6 and TRBJ2-1; D is unclear. Germline V gives CDR1 SGHDT, CDR2 YYEEEE. This CDR3 has 14 amino acids. In nucleotides, the CDR3 is TGTGTCAGCAGCTTGCGTGGCCCCTACAATGAGCAGTTCTTC. It translates to CVSSLRGPYNEQFF.

This chain links TRBV5-1 with TRBJ1-1; D ambiguous. V gave up 4 bases and J gave up 1 base, with 14 bases separating them. This CDR3 region has 15 residues. Germline V CDR1 and CDR2: SGHRS, YFSETQ. The CDR3 coding sequence is TGCGCCAGCAGCATCACAGTCCCAGCGAACACTGAAGCTTTCTTT. It encodes CASSITVPANTEAFF.

This clonotype was detected a few times. A read error may produce the germline difference seen at one junction end. The gene calls are TRBV29-1 and TRBJ2-2; no clear D gene. The CDR3 consists of 11 residues. Germline loops: CDR1 SQVTM, CDR2 ANQGSEA. The CDR3 DNA reads TGCATCGTTCGGGTTGGCGGGGAGCTGTTTTTT. Translated: CIVRVGGELFF.

This clonotype has only a few counts. J is TRBJ2-4 and V is TRBV20-1; D is unresolved. This CDR3 is built from 13 residues. Germline V gene lookup returns CDR1 DFQATT and CDR2 SNEGSKA (reference sequence). The ends were cut back, 2 bases at V and 1 base at J, with 6 bases in the middle. The CDR3 here is CSARMVAKNIQYF. The CDR3, as DNA: TGCAGTGCTAGAATGGTGGCCAAAAACATTCAGTACTTC.

A single count supports this clonotype. This chain joins TRBV9 and TRBJ2-5; 7 nucleotides align to TRBD2. J gave up 11 bases and V 5 bases, and 12 bases lay outside the gene matches. CDR1 SGDLS and CDR2 YYNGEE come from the germline V gene. The CDR3 runs to 13 residues. The CDR3 sequence: CASSLTSMSEQYF. Written as DNA, the CDR3 is TGTGCCAGCAGTTTGACTAGCATGAGTGAGCAGTACTTC.

This clonotype was found a few times. The V gene is TRBV2, the J gene TRBJ2-3, with D hard to call. Germline CDR1 and CDR2: SNHLY and FYNNEI. Trimming left V 3 bases short and J 8 bases short, with 3 bases between. The CDR3 runs to 10 residues. The CDR3 region has the DNA TGTGCCAGCAGTGATGGTACGCAGTATTTT. Translated, it gives CASSDGTQYF. Variable domain in full (rest from reference TRBV2 and TRBJ2-3): EPEVTQTPSHQVTQMGQEVILRCVPISNHLYFYWYRQILGQKVEFLVSFYNNEISEKSEIFDDQFSVERPDGSNFTLKIRSTKLEDSAMYFCASSDGTQYFGPGTRLTVL.

This sequence joins TRBV7-6 and TRBJ2-5, with D possibly matching TRBD1 (6 bases). The ends were cut back, 4 bases at V and 6 bases at J, with 15 bases in the middle. In germline, CDR1 is SGHVS, CDR2 FNYEAQ. This CDR3 is built from 14 residues. The CDR3 nucleotides are TGTGCCAGCAGCTCCTACAGGGATTACAAGACCCAGTACTTC. Its protein is CASSSYRDYKTQYF.

This sequence joins TRBV29-1 and TRBJ2-1, with 7 bases matching TRBD2. The CDR3 consists of 16 residues. J lost 4 bases, V lost 7 bases, and 16 bases had no gene match. Germline CDR1 and CDR2: SQVTM and ANQGSEA. CDR3 in DNA: TGCAGCGCCGAAATGGGGGGGGAGAGCCTATACAATGAGCAGTTCTTC. As protein: CSAEMGGESLYNEQFF.

This clonotype was seen repeatedly, ten times or more. The chain links TRBV7-3 to TRBJ2-6; D gene uncertain. Per germline, CDR1 SGHTA and CDR2 FQGTGA. The CDR3 spans 14 residues. V was trimmed by 2 bases and J by 2 bases, leaving 4 bases between them. The CDR3 sequence: CASSLGAGANVLTF. CDR3 DNA sequence: TGTGCCAGCAGCTTAGGTGCTGGGGCCAACGTCCTGACTTTC.

On this clonotype itself: A much larger clone sits a single nucleotide away, making a read error possible. V gene TRBV10-3 combines with J gene TRBJ2-3; weak D call: TRBD1 (5 bases). The CDR3 contains 15 residues. Between the trimmed V and J ends, which lost 6 bases and 2 bases, there was a span of 15 bases. Germline assignment: CDR1 ENHRY and CDR2 SYGVKD. The CDR3 coding sequence is TGTGCCATCAGCGAGAACAGGAGCAACACAGATACGCAGTATTTT. It encodes CAISENRSNTDTQYF.

This rearrangement joins TRBV20-1 to TRBJ2-5; 12 bases fit TRBD2. Germline V lookup: CDR1 DFQATT, CDR2 SNEGSKA (reference sequence). After removal of 5 bases from V and 1 base from J, the junction contained 8 bases not matched to a gene. The CDR3 runs to 16 residues. The CDR3 loop is CSAARTSGTLQETQYF. DNA of the CDR3: TGCAGTGCTGCCCGGACTAGCGGGACTCTCCAAGAGACCCAGTACTTC.

On this clonotype itself: A much larger clone is a single base away; this may be a read error. This chain joins TRBV27 and TRBJ2-4; D possibly corresponds to TRBD2 (7 bases). V was cut by 3 bases and J by 13 bases, with 19 bases left in between. CDR1 is MNHEY and CDR2 is SMNVEV in the germline V gene (reference sequence). This CDR3 has 14 residues. CDR3 in DNA: TGTGCCAGCAGTTTCTTTCAGGGGCGGCGGGGGCAGTACTTC. Protein sequence: CASSFFQGRRGQYF.

The J gene is TRBJ2-3, the V gene TRBV28; TRBD1 matches 7 bases. The CDR3 contains 13 residues. With 8 bases clipped from V and 1 base from J, the junction kept 3 bases outside the gene matches. Germline V gene lookup returns CDR1 MDHEN and CDR2 SYDVKM. The CDR3 nucleotides read TGTGCCAGCCGGGACAGCGGCACAGATACGCAGTATTTT. As protein: CASRDSGTDTQYF.

Many counts were recorded for this clonotype. The rearrangement uses TRBV7-6 and TRBJ2-6; D gene uncertain. The CDR3 totals 15 residues. Germline CDR1 is SGHVS and CDR2 is FNYEAQ. With 5 bases removed from V and 0 bases from J, the gap between germline ends came to 8 bases. CDR3 sequence reads: CASSRTSSGANVLTF. As DNA, the CDR3 is TGTGCCAGCAGCCGTACCTCCTCTGGGGCCAACGTCCTGACTTTC.

The chain joins TRBV9 to TRBJ2-1; TRBD2 matches 7 bases. V shed 0 bases and J 5 bases; nucleotides not matched to a gene: 11. The CDR3 is made up of 17 amino acids. Germline CDR1 SGDLS, CDR2 YYNGEE. The CDR3 loop is CASSVEVGLAVNNEQFF. CDR3 DNA sequence: TGTGCCAGCAGCGTAGAGGTTGGGCTAGCGGTGAACAATGAGCAGTTCTTC.

This chain joins TRBV9 and TRBJ2-1, with 7 bases lining up with TRBD1. Germline loops: CDR1 SGDLS, CDR2 YYNGEE. The CDR3 consists of 13 residues. The V and J ends lost 2 bases and 5 bases, in that order; junction bases with no gene match: 1. This chain's CDR3 is CASSVRGHNEQFF. In nucleotides, the CDR3 is TGTGCCAGCAGCGTTAGGGGGCACAATGAGCAGTTCTTC.